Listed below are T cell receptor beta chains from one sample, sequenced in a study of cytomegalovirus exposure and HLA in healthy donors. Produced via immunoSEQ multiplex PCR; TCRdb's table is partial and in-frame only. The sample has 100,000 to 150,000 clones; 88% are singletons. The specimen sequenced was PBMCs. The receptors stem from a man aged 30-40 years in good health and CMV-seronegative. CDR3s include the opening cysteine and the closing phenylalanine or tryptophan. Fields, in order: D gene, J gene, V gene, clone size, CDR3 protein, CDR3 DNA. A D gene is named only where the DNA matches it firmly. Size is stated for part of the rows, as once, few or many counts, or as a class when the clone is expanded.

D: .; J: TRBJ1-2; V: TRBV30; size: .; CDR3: CAWSVTERVGGYTF; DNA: TGTGCCTGGAGCGTGACTGAGAGGGTGGGTGGCTACACCTTC
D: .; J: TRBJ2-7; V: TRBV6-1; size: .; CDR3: CATSGGNYEQYF; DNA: TGTGCCACCTCCGGCGGCAACTACGAGCAGTACTTC
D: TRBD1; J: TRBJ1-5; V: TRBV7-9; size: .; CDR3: CASSSGQGASHQPQHF; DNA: TGTGCCAGCAGCTCAGGACAGGGGGCGTCTCATCAGCCCCAGCATTTT
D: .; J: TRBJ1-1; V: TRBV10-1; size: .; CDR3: CASSLKRGYEAFF; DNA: TGCGCCAGCAGTCTTAAAAGAGGCTATGAAGCTTTCTTT
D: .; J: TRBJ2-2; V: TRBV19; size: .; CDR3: CASSIDFTGELFF; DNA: TGTGCCAGTAGTATAGACTTCACCGGGGAGCTGTTTTTT
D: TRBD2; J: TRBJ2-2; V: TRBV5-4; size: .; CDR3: CASSFHRDSGRGTGELFF; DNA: TGTGCCAGCAGCTTTCATAGGGATAGCGGGAGGGGGACCGGGGAGCTGTTTTTT
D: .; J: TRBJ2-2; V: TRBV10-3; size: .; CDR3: CAIQGTGELFF; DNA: TGTGCCATTCAGGGCACCGGGGAGCTGTTTTTT
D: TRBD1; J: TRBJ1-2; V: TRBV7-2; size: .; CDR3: CASSDRVYGYTF; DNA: TGTGCCAGCAGTGACAGGGTTTACGGCTACACCTTC
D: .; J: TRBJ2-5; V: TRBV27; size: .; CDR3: CASSPTPSSHNQETQYF; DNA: TGTGCCAGCAGTCCAACACCTTCCTCCCACAATCAAGAGACCCAGTACTTC
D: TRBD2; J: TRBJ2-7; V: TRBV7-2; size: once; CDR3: CASSLGLAESSYEQYF; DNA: TGTGCCAGCAGCTTAGGCCTAGCGGAAAGCTCCTACGAGCAGTACTTC
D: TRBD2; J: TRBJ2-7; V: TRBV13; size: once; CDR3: CASSLEGFGGLAGGVPYEQYF; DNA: TGTGCCAGCAGCTTAGAAGGGTTTGGGGGACTAGCGGGAGGGGTCCCCTACGAGCAGTACTTC
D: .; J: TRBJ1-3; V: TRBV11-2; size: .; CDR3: CASSLKGGTGNTIYF; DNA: TGTGCCAGCAGCTTAAAAGGGGGAACTGGAAACACCATATATTTT
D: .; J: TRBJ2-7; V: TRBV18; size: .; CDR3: CASSKGENEQYF; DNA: TGTGCCAGCTCTAAGGGAGAAAACGAGCAGTACTTC
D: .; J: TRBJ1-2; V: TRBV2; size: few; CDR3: CASTTDGGGGYTF; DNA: TGTGCCAGCACCACCGACGGGGGGGGCGGCTACACCTTC
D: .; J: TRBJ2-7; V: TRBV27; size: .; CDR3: CASSLYSSYEQYF; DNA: TGTGCCAGCAGTTTATATAGCAGCTACGAGCAGTACTTC
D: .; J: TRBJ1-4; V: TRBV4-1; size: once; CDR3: CASSTEPGLASGKLFF; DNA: TGCGCCAGCAGCACAGAACCGGGACTTGCTTCGGGAAAACTGTTTTTT
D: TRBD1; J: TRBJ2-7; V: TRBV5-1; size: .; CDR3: CASSPRGQDYEQYF; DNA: TGCGCCAGCTCACCCCGGGGACAGGATTACGAGCAGTACTTC
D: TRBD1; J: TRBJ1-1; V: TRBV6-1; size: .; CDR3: CASIDPDRMNTEAFF; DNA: TGTGCCAGCATTGACCCGGACAGGATGAACACTGAAGCTTTCTTT
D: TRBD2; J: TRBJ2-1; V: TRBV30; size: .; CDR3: CAWMPAGAGPNEQFF; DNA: TGTGCCTGGATGCCAGCGGGAGCGGGTCCCAATGAGCAGTTCTTC
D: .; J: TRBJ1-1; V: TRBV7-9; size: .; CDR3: CASSLSERNTEAFF; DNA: TGTGCCAGCAGCTTATCGGAGAGGAACACTGAAGCTTTCTTT
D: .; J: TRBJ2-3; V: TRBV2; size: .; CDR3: CASSEAQGNTQYF; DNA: TGTGCCAGCAGTGAAGCCCAGGGAAATACGCAGTATTTT
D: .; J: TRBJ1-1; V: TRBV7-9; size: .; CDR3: CASSLGANTEAFF; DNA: TGTGCCAGCAGCTTAGGGGCGAACACTGAAGCTTTCTTT
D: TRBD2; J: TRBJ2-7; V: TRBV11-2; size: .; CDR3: CASSRSSGSVYEQYF; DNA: TGTGCCAGCAGCCGCTCTAGCGGGAGTGTCTACGAGCAGTACTTC
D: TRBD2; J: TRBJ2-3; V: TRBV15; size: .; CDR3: CATSRVPRAGDPTDTQYF; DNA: TGTGCCACCAGCAGAGTTCCGCGGGCGGGAGACCCAACAGATACGCAGTATTTT
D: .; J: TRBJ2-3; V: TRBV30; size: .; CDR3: CAWGAVRGQTQYF; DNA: TGTGCCTGGGGGGCCGTACGCGGCCAGACGCAGTATTTT
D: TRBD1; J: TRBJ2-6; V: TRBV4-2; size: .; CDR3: CASSQGQGDLNVLTF; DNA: TGTGCCAGCAGCCAGGGACAGGGGGATCTCAACGTCCTGACTTTC
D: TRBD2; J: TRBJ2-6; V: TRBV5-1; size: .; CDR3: CASCSGALSGANVLTF; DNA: TGCGCCAGCTGTAGCGGGGCCCTCTCTGGGGCCAACGTCCTGACTTTC
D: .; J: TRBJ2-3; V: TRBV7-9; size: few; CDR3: CASSSTTGWSTDTQYF; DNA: TGTGCCAGCAGCTCCACGACAGGATGGAGCACAGATACGCAGTATTTT
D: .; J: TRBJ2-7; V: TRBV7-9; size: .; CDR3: CASTSSGIYEQYF; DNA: TGTGCCAGCACATCTTCCGGGATCTACGAGCAGTACTTC
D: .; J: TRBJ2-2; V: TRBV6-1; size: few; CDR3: CASSLPTVTGELFF; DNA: TGTGCCAGCAGTCTGCCGACTGTCACCGGGGAGCTGTTTTTT
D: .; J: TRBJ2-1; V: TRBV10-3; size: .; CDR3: CAISDRDKGSNEQFF; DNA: TGTGCCATCAGTGACCGGGACAAGGGGTCAAATGAGCAGTTCTTC
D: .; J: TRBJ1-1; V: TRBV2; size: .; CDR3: CASSYRELNTEAFF; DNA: TGTGCCAGCAGTTACAGGGAATTGAACACTGAAGCTTTCTTT
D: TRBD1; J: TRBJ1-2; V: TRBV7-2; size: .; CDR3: CASSLRTGDGYTF; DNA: TGTGCCAGCAGCTTAAGGACAGGGGATGGCTACACCTTC
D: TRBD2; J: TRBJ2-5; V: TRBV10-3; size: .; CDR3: CAISAATSGPETQYF; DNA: TGTGCCATCAGTGCGGCCACTAGCGGCCCAGAGACCCAGTACTTC
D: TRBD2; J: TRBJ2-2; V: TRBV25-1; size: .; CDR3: CASSYINSGTGELFF; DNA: TGTGCCAGCAGCTATATTAATAGCGGGACCGGGGAGCTGTTTTTT
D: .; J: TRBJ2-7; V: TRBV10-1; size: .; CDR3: CASSESGRYEQYF; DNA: TGCGCCAGCAGTGAATCTGGCAGGTACGAGCAGTACTTC
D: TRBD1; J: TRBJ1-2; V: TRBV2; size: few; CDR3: CASSGTGLGYTF; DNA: TGTGCCAGCAGTGGGACAGGCCTGGGCTACACCTTC
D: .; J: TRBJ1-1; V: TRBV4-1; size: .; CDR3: CASSHFSFRGNTEAFF; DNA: TGCGCCAGCAGCCATTTTAGTTTTCGGGGGAACACTGAAGCTTTCTTT
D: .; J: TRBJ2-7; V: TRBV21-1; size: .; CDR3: CASSKIRHRGRDYEQYF; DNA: TGTGCCAGCAGCAAAATTCGACACAGGGGAAGGGACTACGAGCAGTACTTC
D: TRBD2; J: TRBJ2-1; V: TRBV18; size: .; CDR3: CASSPERTSGSSYNEQFF; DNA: TGTGCCAGCTCACCAGAACGGACTAGCGGGAGTTCCTACAATGAGCAGTTCTTC
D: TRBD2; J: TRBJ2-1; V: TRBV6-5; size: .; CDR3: CASSSGRAPNEQFF; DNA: TGTGCCAGCTCTAGCGGGAGGGCTCCAAATGAGCAGTTCTTC
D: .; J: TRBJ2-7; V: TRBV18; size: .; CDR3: CASSPGINYEQYF; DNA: TGTGCCAGCTCACCGGGCATAAACTACGAGCAGTACTTC
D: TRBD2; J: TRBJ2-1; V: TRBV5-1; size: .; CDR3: CASSLWGGAYNEQFF; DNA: TGCGCCAGCAGCTTGTGGGGGGGAGCTTACAATGAGCAGTTCTTC
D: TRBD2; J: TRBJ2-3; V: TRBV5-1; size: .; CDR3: CASSLFPAGEHGDTQYF; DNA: TGCGCCAGCAGCTTGTTTCCAGCGGGAGAGCACGGAGATACGCAGTATTTT
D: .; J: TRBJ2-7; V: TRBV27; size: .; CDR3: CASSLSPVSYEQYF; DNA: TGTGCCAGCAGTTTATCCCCGGTTTCCTACGAGCAGTACTTC
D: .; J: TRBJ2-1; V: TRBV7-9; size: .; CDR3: CASSFWAISYNEQFF; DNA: TGTGCCAGCAGCTTCTGGGCTATCTCCTACAATGAGCAGTTCTTC
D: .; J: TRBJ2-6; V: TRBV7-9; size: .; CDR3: CASSPGLTHSSGANVLTF; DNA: TGTGCCAGCAGCCCAGGGTTAACTCACAGCTCTGGGGCCAACGTCCTGACTTTC
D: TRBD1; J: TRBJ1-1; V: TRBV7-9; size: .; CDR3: CASSGPGQVTEAFF; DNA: TGTGCCAGCAGCGGACCGGGACAGGTCACTGAAGCTTTCTTT